This T cell receptor beta chain was recovered during a study of regulatory T cells in long-lasting Graves disease. Study in general: Persistent cases took antithyroid drugs over 5 years and stayed TSH receptor antibody positive.

Study-wide results and limits: Persistent disease preferred TRBV28, TRBJ1-2 and TRBJ2-5. Owing to a sample size that was small, accuracy may have been reduced.

Sample time point: persistent/refractory GD, antithyroid drugs over 5 years with positive TRAb. Preparation of the TCR library used RNA extracted from PBMCs. At least ten counts were recorded for this clonotype. The target antigen is unknown. With iRepertoire HTBI primers and Arm-PCR of CDR3 regions, TCR beta libraries were built. TCRdb processed the multiplex PCR reads anew with MiXCR; each CDR3 protein has one entry. The sample has a few hundred thousand distinct CDR3 sequences; approximately 23% are singletons. Germline CDR1 SNHLY, CDR2 FYNNEI. The CDR3 has 13 amino acids. V shed 7 bases and J shed 5 bases, with 11 bases lying between them.

The sequences come from peripheral blood mononuclear cells (PBMCs), collected when the disease was refractory, from a patient treated with antithyroid drugs. The receptor was derived from a woman in her forties with Graves disease. This chain connects TRBV2 to TRBJ2-2; D could derive from TRBD1 or TRBD2 (5 bases each). In DNA, the CDR3 is TGTGCCAGCACCCGAGGGGAAACCGGGGAGCTGTTTTTT. It translates to CASTRGETGELFF.